The next 3 T cell receptor beta chains were all read from a single sample in a study of cytomegalovirus exposure and HLA in healthy donors. Clones were read by immunoSEQ multiplex PCR, and TCRdb kept only the in-frame ones, dropping some. This sample has 100,000 to 120,000 clones; around 82% occur once, and the top ten carry approximately 3%. Sequencing was done on a sample of PBMCs. The source of these receptors is a woman between 18 and 29 years old in good health and CMV-seronegative.

The chain carries TRBV5-4 and TRBJ2-7; tentative D call: TRBD1 (5 bases). This CDR3 has 16 residues. Germline CDR1 reads SGHNT; CDR2 reads YYREEE (reference sequence). V lost 1 base and J 4 bases, leaving 18 bases between the germline ends. This CDR3 is CASSLKGIGSSYEQYF. CDR3 nucleotide sequence: TGTGCCAGCAGCTTGAAGGGGATTGGCTCTTCTTACGAGCAGTACTTC.

The chain uses TRBV30 and TRBJ1-5; perhaps TRBD1 as D (6 bases). Trimming shortened V by 0 bases and J by 5 bases, and 8 bases separated the two germline ends. Looked up from germline, CDR1 is GTSNPN and CDR2 is SVGIG (reference sequence). The CDR3 spans 13 residues. This CDR3 is CAWSVTGYQPQHF. In DNA, the CDR3 is TGTGCCTGGAGTGTAACAGGGTATCAGCCCCAGCATTTT.

The CDR3 DNA sequence: TGCGCCAGCAGTCAATCAACAGTCCCAGCGAACACTGAAGCTTTCTTT. The encoded protein is CASSQSTVPANTEAFF. V usage is TRBV23-1 and J usage is TRBJ1-1; D remains ambiguous. TRBV23-1 belongs to the ORF category, with a function that is uncertain. The V end lost 0 bases, the J end lost 1 base, and 12 bases lay between the germline ends. This CDR3 is built from 16 residues.